This passage covers 11 T cell receptor beta chains from one sample sequenced in a study of CD8+ T cells in alopecia areata. Sequencing templates came from extracted RNA that was reverse transcribed into cDNA. The table came from immunoSEQ multiplex PCR; TCRdb's copy has only in-frame clones and leaves some out. Counted here are about 170,000 clones, approximately 59% occurring once; the ten biggest clones make up 15% to 20%. Regarding treatment: oral pan-JAK inhibitor, 5-10 mg twice daily. Material: CD4+ T cells sorted from blood, obtained at approximately week 60, from a patient treated with tofacitinib. The receptors derive from a human donor with alopecia areata.

This clone has just a few counts. The chain carries TRBV9 and TRBJ1-1; TRBD1 matches 10 bases. J lost 4 bases, V lost 3 bases, and 6 bases had no gene match. Germline CDR1 is SGDLS and CDR2 is YYNGEE. There are 15 residues in the CDR3. CDR3 region: CASSERQGAGTEAFF. DNA for the CDR3: TGTGCCAGCAGCGAACGACAGGGGGCTGGCACTGAAGCTTTCTTT.

The table lists this clone with a few counts. The chain carries TRBV5-1 and TRBJ2-7; D possibly corresponds to TRBD1 (5 bases). Trimming left V 0 bases short and J 6 bases short, with 16 bases between. Per the germline V gene, CDR1 is SGHRS and CDR2 is YFSETQ. This CDR3 is built from 15 residues. CDR3 DNA: TGCGCCAGCAGCTTGGACAACGGACATCGTTTCGAGCAGTACTTC. As protein: CASSLDNGHRFEQYF.

The V gene is TRBV5-1, the J gene TRBJ2-2, with 9 bases that match TRBD1. This CDR3 comprises 15 residues. Trimming took 2 bases from V and 5 from J; bases not matched to a gene: 4. From germline, CDR1 is SGHRS and CDR2 YFSETQ. The CDR3 bases are TGCGCCAGCAGCTTTGGGACAGGGAAGACCGGGGAGCTGTTTTTT. This sequence encodes CASSFGTGKTGELFF.

CDR3 protein: CAWRGQSSGANVLTF. Written as DNA, the CDR3 is TGTGCCTGGAGGGGGCAAAGTTCTGGGGCCAACGTCCTGACTTTC. V gene TRBV30 combines with J gene TRBJ2-6, with D possibly being TRBD1 (5 bases). The V gene lost 3 bases and the J gene lost 1 base, with 10 bases spanning the gap. The germline V gene encodes CDR1 GTSNPN and CDR2 SVGIG (reference sequence). CDR3 size: 15 residues.

The chain joins TRBV5-6 to TRBJ1-5, with TRBD1 matching over 8 bases. V trimming: 4 bases; J trimming: 2 bases; junction bases outside the gene matches: 8. Germline V CDR1 and CDR2: SGHDT, YYEEEE. The CDR3 is 16 amino acids. CDR3 protein: CASSARQGFGNQPQHF. DNA for the CDR3: TGTGCCAGCAGCGCGCGACAGGGGTTTGGCAATCAGCCCCAGCATTTT.

V and J are TRBV7-9 and TRBJ2-5; D is unresolved. Trimming left V 2 bases short and J 5 bases short, with 15 bases between. CDR3 size: 15 residues. CDR1 SEHNR and CDR2 FQNEAQ come from the germline V gene (reference sequence). The CDR3 region is CASSLPTGARETQYF. CDR3 nucleotide sequence: TGTGCCAGCAGCTTACCTACCGGCGCCAGGGAGACCCAGTACTTC.

The chain's CDR3 is CASSLGQRGGYEQYF. The CDR3 bases are TGTGCCAGCAGCTTAGGGCAGCGGGGGGGATACGAGCAGTACTTC. This chain links TRBV13 with TRBJ2-7; TRBD2 aligns across 10 bases. Germline CDR1 PRHDT, CDR2 FYEKMQ (reference sequence). The CDR3 has 15 residues. V was pared by 0 bases and J by 4 bases, with 3 bases of the junction left unmatched.

The chain has TRBV11-2 and TRBJ2-7, with D possibly being TRBD2 (6 bases). The germline CDR1 and CDR2 sequences are SGHAT and FQNNGV. CDR3 length equals 15 residues. Trimming pared 1 base from V and 2 bases from J, leaving 12 bases between. CDR3: CASSLVGGITYEQYF. The CDR3 DNA sequence: TGTGCCAGCAGCTTAGTTGGCGGGATTACCTACGAGCAGTACTTC.

This clone was seen just once. This chain joins TRBV5-6 and TRBJ2-4; 10 nucleotides line up with TRBD1. V was clipped by 4 bases and J by 6 bases; unmatched bases: 4. Germline CDR1 reads SGHDT; CDR2 reads YYEEEE. The CDR3 is 14 amino acids. The CDR3 spells CASSRRDRGNIQYF. CDR3 in DNA: TGTGCCAGCAGCCGCCGGGACAGGGGAAACATTCAGTACTTC.

This clone was counted a few times. This chain connects TRBV27 to TRBJ2-1; 8 bases fit TRBD2. The CDR3 has 16 amino acids. V trimming: 4 bases; J trimming: 0 bases; junction bases outside the gene matches: 5. Germline V gene sequence: CDR1 MNHEY, CDR2 SMNVEV (reference sequence). In nucleotides, the CDR3 is TGTGCCAGCAGTTCCCAGCGGGGGAGCTCCTACAATGAGCAGTTCTTC. Amino acids: CASSSQRGSSYNEQFF.

The CDR3 DNA reads TGTGCCAGCAGCTCAGGACGACAACAAGAGACCCAGTACTTC. Its protein is CASSSGRQQETQYF. This sequence joins TRBV6-5 and TRBJ2-5; no clear D. Trimming left V 6 bases short and J 2 bases short, with 13 bases between. CDR3 length equals 14 residues. Germline CDR1 reads MNHEY; CDR2 reads SVGAGI.